These T cell receptor beta chains were read from a single sample in a study of control samples from healthy donors and cancer patients. Profiled with immunoSEQ multiplex PCR; TCRdb holds only in-frame clones, not every one. The sample carries 70,000 to 100,000 clones, around nine tenths recorded once. The sequenced material came from PBMCs. These receptors all come from a woman aged 60-70 years with head and neck cancer. Both conserved end residues are part of each CDR3. D genes are given only for firm matches. Part of the rows lack a size; the others show once, few, many or a class for expanded clones.

j_call d_call v_call clone_size cdr3_aa cdr3_nt
TRBJ1-5 NA TRBV6-1 NA CASSEASGEGHQPQHF TGTGCCAGCAGTGAAGCGTCGGGGGAGGGGCATCAGCCCCAGCATTTT
TRBJ2-1 NA TRBV9 NA CASSPPDRGLYNEQFF TGTGCCAGCAGCCCCCCGGACAGAGGCCTATACAATGAGCAGTTCTTC
TRBJ2-3 NA TRBV19 NA CASSVAFPDTQYF TGTGCCAGTAGCGTAGCTTTCCCAGATACGCAGTATTTT
TRBJ2-3 NA TRBV11-2 NA CASSLDPPPDTQYF TGTGCCAGCAGCTTAGATCCCCCGCCAGATACGCAGTATTTT
TRBJ2-7 TRBD2 TRBV24-1 NA CATSVPTSGKDEQYF TGTGCCACCAGTGTCCCGACTAGCGGGAAAGACGAGCAGTACTTC
TRBJ1-3 NA TRBV3-1/TRBV3-2 NA CASSLRVWGGNSGNTIYF TGTGCCAGCAGCCTAAGGGTCTGGGGGGGAAACTCTGGAAACACCATATATTTT
TRBJ2-1 NA TRBV6-5 NA CASSYSTFDYNEQFF TGTGCCAGCAGTTACTCGACTTTCGATTACAATGAGCAGTTCTTC
TRBJ2-7 TRBD2 TRBV4-1 NA CASSQGTSGIDEQYF TGCGCCAGCAGCCAAGGAACTAGCGGGATCGACGAGCAGTACTTC
TRBJ2-5 TRBD2 TRBV20-1 NA CSASVGTSGRGETQYF TGCAGTGCTAGTGTGGGGACTAGCGGGAGGGGAGAGACCCAGTACTTC
TRBJ2-2 NA TRBV29-1 NA CSVEGALFGELFF TGCAGCGTTGAAGGCGCCCTTTTCGGGGAGCTGTTTTTT
TRBJ2-1 NA TRBV6-5 NA CASSFLSGMVYNEQFF TGTGCCAGCAGTTTTTTGAGCGGAATGGTTTACAATGAGCAGTTCTTC
TRBJ2-3 NA TRBV30 NA CAWTLAWASDTQYF TGTGCCTGGACCCTAGCTTGGGCTTCAGATACGCAGTATTTT
TRBJ2-7 NA TRBV29-1 NA CSVKEVKQYF TGCAGCGTTAAGGAAGTGAAGCAGTACTTC
TRBJ1-5 NA TRBV6-1 NA CASSEHNQPQHF TGTGCCAGCAGTGAACACAATCAGCCCCAGCATTTT
TRBJ2-2 TRBD1 TRBV6-5 NA CASSYRAGGTGELFF TGTGCCAGCAGTTACCGGGCAGGGGGCACCGGGGAGCTGTTTTTT
TRBJ2-7 NA TRBV6-5 NA CASSYSDSYEQYF TGTGCCAGCAGTTACAGCGACAGCTACGAGCAGTACTTC
TRBJ1-2 TRBD1 TRBV6-5 NA CASSYLTGGRGYTF TGTGCCAGCAGTTACTTGACAGGGGGCCGCGGCTACACCTTC
TRBJ2-2 NA TRBV24-1 NA CATSQNTGELFF TGTGCCACCAGTCAAAACACCGGGGAGCTGTTTTTT
TRBJ2-1 NA TRBV7-9 NA CASSASGTVLFF TGTGCCAGCAGCGCATCCGGGACGGTCTTATTCTTC
TRBJ1-2 NA TRBV19 NA CASSMELLYGYTF TGTGCCAGTAGTATGGAGCTACTCTATGGCTACACCTTC
TRBJ1-2 NA TRBV20-1 few CSASRGIYGYTF TGCAGTGCTAGTAGGGGCATCTATGGCTACACCTTC
TRBJ1-2 TRBD1 TRBV6-5 NA CASSYRGDRRYGYTF TGTGCCAGCAGTTACCGCGGGGACAGGCGCTATGGCTACACCTTC
TRBJ2-1 NA TRBV14 NA CASSGPYNEQFF TGTGCCAGCAGTGGGCCCTACAATGAGCAGTTCTTC
TRBJ2-5 NA TRBV11-1 NA CASSPGIETQYF TGTGCCAGCAGTCCAGGGATAGAGACCCAGTACTTC
TRBJ2-3 TRBD1 TRBV29-1 NA CSAAGTAAIYTQYF TGCAGCGCCGCCGGGACAGCCGCAATCTATACGCAGTATTTT
TRBJ2-3 NA TRBV7-2 NA CASVAPSTDTQYF TGTGCCAGCGTAGCGCCTAGCACAGATACGCAGTATTTT
TRBJ1-3 NA TRBV5-1 NA CASSLASSGSGNTIYF TGCGCCAGCAGCTTGGCCTCAAGCGGGTCTGGAAACACCATATATTTT
TRBJ1-5 NA TRBV3-1/TRBV3-2 NA CASSRTVSNQPQHF TGTGCCAGCAGCCGAACAGTTAGCAATCAGCCCCAGCATTTT
TRBJ2-2 NA TRBV5-6 NA CASSLGGIATGELFF TGTGCCAGCAGCTTGGGCGGGATCGCTACCGGGGAGCTGTTTTTT
TRBJ2-3 NA TRBV7-7 NA CASSSLGGSTDTQYF TGTGCTAGCAGCTCGTTGGGCGGGAGCACAGATACGCAGTATTTT
TRBJ1-6 NA TRBV2 NA CASRGSSYNSPLHF TGTGCCAGCAGAGGGAGCTCCTATAATTCACCCCTCCACTTT
TRBJ2-6 NA TRBV5-1 once CASSSTTSGANVLTF TGCGCCAGCAGCTCAACTACTTCTGGGGCCAACGTCCTGACTTTC
TRBJ2-3 TRBD1 TRBV3-1/TRBV3-2 once CASSPGQGAGDTQYF TGTGCCAGCAGCCCGGGACAGGGGGCTGGAGATACGCAGTATTTT
TRBJ2-1 NA TRBV5-4 NA CASSRAVGARDNEQFF TGTGCCAGCAGCCGTGCTGTGGGGGCCAGAGACAATGAGCAGTTCTTC
TRBJ2-7 NA TRBV24-1 NA CATSAAGQPHEQYF TGTGCCACCAGTGCGGCAGGGCAACCTCACGAGCAGTACTTC
TRBJ2-7 TRBD2 TRBV5-4 NA CASSLATSGRVHEQYF TGTGCCAGCAGCTTGGCGACTAGCGGGAGGGTCCACGAGCAGTACTTC
TRBJ1-2 NA TRBV3-1/TRBV3-2 NA CASSQVAPQGVSGYTF TGTGCCAGCAGCCAAGTCGCCCCACAGGGTGTAAGTGGCTACACCTTC
TRBJ1-5 NA TRBV6-2/TRBV6-3 NA CASSFSLRSNQPQHF TGTGCCAGCAGTTTCAGCCTACGGAGCAATCAGCCCCAGCATTTT
TRBJ2-4 TRBD2 TRBV3-1/TRBV3-2 NA CASSSPGTSGRALLPKNIQYF TGTGCCAGCAGCTCCCCCGGGACTAGCGGGAGGGCCCTGCTACCCAAAAACATTCAGTACTTC
TRBJ1-2 NA TRBV3-1/TRBV3-2 NA CASSGIANYGYTF TGTGCCAGCAGCGGGATAGCGAACTATGGCTACACCTTC
TRBJ2-2 NA TRBV20-1 NA CSASLLRNGELFF TGCAGTGCTAGTCTATTACGAAACGGGGAGCTGTTTTTT
TRBJ2-7 NA TRBV5-1 NA CASSFNWGAQGSYEQYF TGCGCCAGCAGCTTCAATTGGGGGGCGCAGGGCTCCTACGAGCAGTACTTC
TRBJ2-7 TRBD2 TRBV2 once CASQSGSLYEQYF TGTGCCAGCCAAAGCGGGAGTCTCTACGAGCAGTACTTC
TRBJ2-1 NA TRBV9 NA CASSGGTVSYNEQFF TGTGCCAGCAGCGGAGGTACGGTGTCCTACAATGAGCAGTTCTTC
TRBJ2-1 TRBD2 TRBV9 NA CASSLGLAIDNEQFF TGTGCCAGCAGCCTAGGACTAGCGATCGACAATGAGCAGTTCTTC
TRBJ1-4 NA TRBV7-9 NA CASSLQGFEKLFF TGTGCCAGCAGCTTACAGGGTTTTGAAAAACTGTTTTTT
TRBJ1-1 NA TRBV7-8 NA CASRQEEVTEAFF TGTGCCAGCAGGCAAGAGGAAGTGACTGAAGCTTTCTTT
TRBJ1-1 TRBD1 TRBV7-9 NA CASSLTGQGSTEAFF TGTGCCAGCAGCTTAACGGGACAGGGTAGCACTGAAGCTTTCTTT
TRBJ1-1 NA TRBV19 NA CASSPRGGSTEAFF TGTGCCAGTAGTCCTCGGGGAGGATCCACTGAAGCTTTCTTT
TRBJ2-3 TRBD1 TRBV19 NA CASSPRQGLSDTQYF TGTGCCAGTAGTCCCCGACAGGGTTTGTCAGATACGCAGTATTTT
TRBJ1-3 NA TRBV29-1 NA CSVRQGTASGNTIYF TGCAGCGTCAGACAAGGGACTGCCTCTGGAAACACCATATATTTT
TRBJ1-5 NA TRBV6-2/TRBV6-3 NA CASSLGTASGRNQPQHF TGTGCCAGCAGCCTTGGGACCGCCTCGGGCCGCAATCAGCCCCAGCATTTT
TRBJ2-7 NA TRBV6-2/TRBV6-3 once CASSYSRTGYSYEQYF TGTGCCAGCAGTTACTCGAGAACAGGGTACTCCTACGAGCAGTACTTC